The 19 T cell receptor beta chains given below trace back to one sample, sequenced in a study of shared clonotypes between healthy human individuals. Only in-frame clones appear in the TCRdb table, and some are missing; sequencing was by immunoSEQ multiplex PCR. The data hold some 2,500,000 clones, with 80% to 95% observed a single time. Sequencing was performed on naive CD4+ T cells from PBMCs. This sample's subset: CD45RA+ positively selected. Every receptor here comes from a man between 18 and 29 years old in good health. Some clones in this sample may be carry-over from other donors' samples.

On this clone: The same CDR3 arises from other DNA sequences in this sample as well. The chain employs TRBV18 and TRBJ2-5; D unresolved. Germline V CDR1 and CDR2: KGHSH, LQKENI. Trimming took off 2 bases at V and 5 bases at J, with 6 bases between the two ends. The CDR3 spans 12 residues. The CDR3 DNA reads as TGTGCCAGCTCACCAGATTTGGAGACCCAGTACTTC. It yields the protein CASSPDLETQYF.

The rearrangement joins TRBV2 to TRBJ1-2; D uncertain. CDR1 and CDR2 from the germline V gene are SNHLY and FYNNEI. The CDR3 totals 12 residues. Trimming pared 8 bases from V and 4 bases from J, leaving 11 bases between. The CDR3 coding sequence is TGTGCCAGCGGCACGGAGACCTATGGCTACACCTTC. Encoded protein: CASGTETYGYTF.

The chain combines TRBV27 with TRBJ2-1, with 7 nucleotides matching TRBD1. The CDR3 is 14 amino acids. V dropped 2 bases and J dropped 9; count of bases not matched to a gene: 7. Germline loops: CDR1 MNHEY, CDR2 SMNVEV (reference sequence). The CDR3 DNA sequence: TGTGCCAGCAGTTTACCCAGGGGGATAGGTGAGCAGTTCTTC. Its protein product is CASSLPRGIGEQFF.

This clone was detected only a few times. The rearrangement joins TRBV29-1 to TRBJ1-1, with a possible D match to TRBD1 (5 bases). The CDR3 length is 15 residues. CDR1 SQVTM and CDR2 ANQGSEA come from the germline V gene. Trimming pared 6 bases from V and 4 bases from J, leaving 21 bases between. CDR3 DNA: TGCAGCGTGGGACCGGCCCTTCAATGGGGCACTGAAGCTTTCTTT. Translating gives CSVGPALQWGTEAFF.

The genes are TRBV6-1 and TRBJ1-1; D gene unclear. This CDR3 is 10 amino acids long. Germline CDR1 and CDR2: MNHNS and SASEGT. Trimming pared 7 bases from V and 7 bases from J, leaving 7 bases between. CDR3 nucleotides: TGTGCCAGCATAAGGAGTGAAGCTTTCTTT. Its translation: CASIRSEAFF.

The V and J genes are TRBV28 and TRBJ1-2; D perhaps matches TRBD1 (5 bases). In germline, CDR1 is MDHEN, CDR2 SYDVKM. V was trimmed by 7 bases and J by 7 bases, leaving 22 bases between them. This CDR3 has 15 amino acids. The chain's CDR3 is CASTSNKAGYFGYTF. The CDR3 region has the DNA TGTGCCAGCACTAGTAACAAGGCAGGGTACTTTGGCTACACCTTC.

V is TRBV11-2 and J is TRBJ2-1, with D possibly matching TRBD1 (5 bases). The V end was cut by 2 bases, the J end by 6 bases, with 14 bases between. The CDR3 runs to 15 residues. The germline gives CDR1 SGHAT, CDR2 FQNNGV. The CDR3 is CASSLQGLLGNEQFF. In DNA form, the CDR3 reads TGTGCCAGCAGCTTACAGGGATTGTTGGGCAATGAGCAGTTCTTC.

J is TRBJ1-2 and V is TRBV4-2; TRBD1 agrees at 7 bases. This CDR3 is 15 amino acids long. The ends lost 0 bases at V and 4 bases at J; junction bases unmatched: 5. Germline V gives CDR1 LGHNA, CDR2 YNFKEQ. CDR3 sequence: CASSQDQGDGYGYTF. The CDR3, as DNA: TGTGCCAGCAGCCAAGATCAGGGGGACGGCTATGGCTACACCTTC.

In DNA form, the CDR3 reads TGTGCCAGCAGTCCTACAATCAGGTCCGATCAGCCCCAGCATTTT. Translated, it gives CASSPTIRSDQPQHF. The V and J genes are TRBV28 and TRBJ1-5; D gene unclear. Trimming pared 5 bases from V and 5 bases from J, leaving 16 bases between. This CDR3 is built from 15 residues. Per the germline V gene, CDR1 is MDHEN and CDR2 is SYDVKM. The variable domain in full, with the rest retrieved from reference TRBV28 and TRBJ1-5, is DVKVTQSSRYLVKRTGEKVFLECVQDMDHENMFWYRQDPGLGLRLIYFSYDVKMKEKGDIPEGYSVSREKKERFSLILESASTNQTSMYLCASSPTIRSDQPQHFGDGTRLSIL.

A note on this clone: The sample holds other DNA sequences that translate to the same CDR3. V usage is TRBV5-1 and J usage is TRBJ2-3; D gene ambiguous. This CDR3 region has 13 residues. V was cut by 1 base and J by 3 bases, with 6 bases left in between. The germline CDR1 and CDR2 sequences are SGHRS and YFSETQ. CDR3 loop: CASSLTVTDTQYF. Written as DNA, the CDR3 is TGCGCCAGCAGCTTGACGGTAACAGATACGCAGTATTTT.

The chain is built from TRBV9 and TRBJ1-5, with 9 bases fitting TRBD1. The CDR3 length is 13 residues. V shed 3 bases, J shed 6 bases, and the junction held 1 base outside the gene matches. Germline V gives CDR1 SGDLS, CDR2 YYNGEE. As DNA, the CDR3 is TGTGCCAGCAGCGGGACAGGGGTTCAGCCCCAGCATTTT. This sequence encodes CASSGTGVQPQHF.

The V and J genes are TRBV28 and TRBJ2-7; 8 bases are shared with TRBD1. CDR3 length equals 15 residues. Germline V CDR1 and CDR2: MDHEN, SYDVKM. The V segment lost 6 bases and the J segment 2 bases; nucleotides outside the gene matches: 9. The CDR3 protein is CASSQPGQATYEQYF. The CDR3 region has the DNA TGTGCCAGCAGCCAACCGGGACAGGCCACCTACGAGCAGTACTTC.

The V gene is TRBV28, the J gene TRBJ2-7; 8 bases map to TRBD1. The CDR3 is made up of 13 amino acids. The V segment lost 9 bases and the J segment 6 bases; nucleotides outside the gene matches: 10. The germline V gene has CDR1 MDHEN and CDR2 SYDVKM. CDR3 loop: CASCVGQVSEQYF. In nucleotides, the CDR3 is TGTGCCAGTTGCGTGGGACAGGTTTCCGAGCAGTACTTC. Variable domain in full (rest from reference TRBV28 and TRBJ2-7): DVKVTQSSRYLVKRTGEKVFLECVQDMDHENMFWYRQDPGLGLRLIYFSYDVKMKEKGDIPEGYSVSREKKERFSLILESASTNQTSMYLCASCVGQVSEQYFGPGTRLTVT.

V usage is TRBV5-4 and J usage is TRBJ1-1; 8 bases agree with TRBD1. CDR3 length: 14 amino acids. CDR1 SGHNT and CDR2 YYREEE come from the germline V gene (reference sequence). Trimming cost V 4 bases and J 8 bases; bases outside gene matches: 10. The CDR3 region is CASSARQGKAEAFF. CDR3 sequence (DNA): TGTGCCAGCAGCGCCCGACAGGGGAAGGCCGAAGCTTTCTTT.

This sequence joins TRBV5-1 and TRBJ2-1, with D maybe TRBD2 (5 bases). CDR1 SGHRS and CDR2 YFSETQ come from the germline V gene. The CDR3 is 14 amino acids. The V end lost 1 base, the J end lost 5 bases, and 10 bases lay between the germline ends. CDR3: CASSLISADNEQFF. CDR3 bases: TGCGCCAGCAGCTTGATTAGCGCGGACAATGAGCAGTTCTTC.

This CDR3 reads CASSGGLVGREQYF. CDR3 nucleotides: TGCGCCAGCAGCGGGGGACTAGTAGGCCGCGAGCAGTACTTC. The rearrangement uses TRBV5-1 and TRBJ2-7; TRBD2 matches at 8 bases. This CDR3 contains 14 residues. V gave up 4 bases and J gave up 6 bases; unmatched junction bases: 9. Germline CDR1 reads SGHRS; CDR2 reads YFSETQ.

On this clone itself: Other DNA sequences in the same sample also yield this CDR3. This sequence joins TRBV5-4 and TRBJ2-3; D may be TRBD1 or TRBD2 (5 bases each). Germline V gene sequence: CDR1 SGHNT, CDR2 YYREEE (reference sequence). V lost 0 bases and J 1 base, leaving 9 bases between the germline ends. The CDR3 spans 15 residues. The CDR3 here is CASSLVQGGTDTQYF. As DNA, the CDR3 is TGTGCCAGCAGCTTGGTGCAGGGAGGCACAGATACGCAGTATTTT.

The CDR3: CSVAYQGGSGNTIYF. CDR3 in DNA: TGCAGCGTTGCCTATCAGGGAGGCTCTGGAAACACCATATATTTT. The chain couples TRBV29-1 to TRBJ1-3, with D possibly TRBD1 on 5 matching bases. Trimming pared 4 bases from V and 0 bases from J, leaving 13 bases between. CDR1 and CDR2 (germline): SQVTM, ANQGSEA. The CDR3 is 15 amino acids.

CDR3 sequence: CASSLGSGEQYF. For the CDR3, the DNA is TGTGCCAGCAGCTTGGGGTCGGGCGAGCAGTACTTC. J is TRBJ2-7 and V is TRBV5-6; D unclear. From germline, CDR1 is SGHDT and CDR2 YYEEEE. This CDR3 comprises 12 residues. The V and J ends lost 0 bases and 6 bases respectively, with 7 bases between them.